The 18 T cell receptor beta chains below all came from one sample that was sequenced in a study of blood T cell repertoires in COVID-19. The repertoire was sequenced with immunoSEQ multiplex PCR; TCRdb's copy has only in-frame clones and lacks some. The table lists around 470,000 clones, 75% to 90% of them singletons. The sequenced sample was peripheral blood. These receptors were collected from a man aged 18 to 29 with COVID-19, enrolled during active disease.

The count of this clone is one. The gene calls are TRBV30 and TRBJ2-2; D possibly corresponds to TRBD2 (6 bases). Between the trimmed V and J ends, which lost 5 bases and 1 base, there was a span of 8 bases. Germline values: CDR1 GTSNPN, CDR2 SVGIG (reference sequence). The CDR3 runs to 13 residues. DNA for the CDR3: TGTGCCTGGTGGAGGGGGAACACCGGGGAGCTGTTTTTT. Its protein is CAWWRGNTGELFF.

The V call is TRBV7-9, the J call TRBJ2-7; 7 bases match TRBD1. The CDR3 length is 15 residues. Germline CDR1 and CDR2: SEHNR and FQNEAQ (reference sequence). V lost 5 bases and J lost 1; bases outside the gene matches: 8. CDR3 in DNA: TGTGCCAGCAGCCCCCGGGACAGCGTTTCCTACGAGCAGTACTTC. It is translated as CASSPRDSVSYEQYF.

CDR3 protein: CASSYRASGSYNEQFF. CDR3 in DNA: TGTGCCAGCAGTTATCGGGCTAGCGGGAGTTACAATGAGCAGTTCTTC. The chain is built from TRBV6-5 and TRBJ2-1, with 10 bases matching TRBD2. Germline lookup yields CDR1 MNHEY and CDR2 SVGAGI. The CDR3 is 16 residues long. The ends lost 3 bases at V and 4 bases at J; junction bases unmatched: 6.

V usage is TRBV19 and J usage is TRBJ1-2; D unresolved. Germline values: CDR1 LNHDA, CDR2 SQIVND (reference sequence). V was clipped by 4 bases and J by 1 base, with 10 bases between them. The CDR3 has 14 amino acids. The CDR3 bases are TGTGCCAGTAGTACGGACTCCCATAACTATGGCTACACCTTC. It specifies CASSTDSHNYGYTF.

V and J are TRBV5-8 and TRBJ2-7; 10 positions match TRBD2. The CDR3 covers 15 residues. Germline V gives CDR1 SGHTS, CDR2 YDEGEE. J was trimmed by 0 bases and V by 4 bases; bases with no gene match: 4. CDR3: CASSKSSGSSYEQYF. CDR3 DNA sequence: TGTGCCAGCAGCAAATCTAGCGGGAGCTCCTACGAGCAGTACTTC.

As DNA, the CDR3 is TGTGCCAGTAGTAAGCTAGCGGGGATGCCAAGCGAGACCCAGTACTTC. As protein: CASSKLAGMPSETQYF. The rearrangement links TRBV19 to TRBJ2-5, with 9 bases identical to TRBD2. Trimming at V came to 4 bases and at J to 5 bases, leaving 11 bases not matched to a gene. This CDR3 has 16 amino acids. Germline V gene sequence: CDR1 LNHDA, CDR2 SQIVND (reference sequence). Full variable domain (rest looked up from reference TRBV19 and TRBJ2-5): DGGITQSPKYLFRKEGQNVTLSCEQNLNHDAMYWYRQDPGQGLRLIYYSQIVNDFQKGDIAEGYSVSREKKESFPLTVTSAQKNPTAFYLCASSKLAGMPSETQYFGPGTRLLVL.

The J gene is TRBJ2-1, the V gene TRBV3-1 (or the pseudogene TRBV3-2), with 8 positions matching TRBD2. From germline, CDR1 is LGHDT and CDR2 YNNKEL (reference sequence). The CDR3 loop spans 15 amino acids. The trim removed 1 base at V and 1 base at J, leaving 0 bases unmatched. The CDR3 DNA reads TGTGCCAGCAGCCAAGTAGCGGGGTCCTACAATGAGCAGTTCTTC. Translated: CASSQVAGSYNEQFF.

The chain has TRBV29-1 and TRBJ2-2; TRBD1 matches at 9 bases. The germline V gene has CDR1 SQVTM and CDR2 ANQGSEA. The CDR3 runs 15 residues. The V and J ends lost 4 bases and 5 bases, in that order; junction bases with no gene match: 8. CDR3 protein: CSVGRGQGLTGELFF. The CDR3 DNA is TGCAGCGTTGGGAGGGGACAGGGTTTAACCGGGGAGCTGTTTTTT.

This rearrangement joins TRBV18 to TRBJ2-3; TRBD2 agrees at 8 bases. This CDR3 spans 16 amino acids. Looked up from germline, CDR1 is KGHSH and CDR2 is LQKENI. Trimming took 3 bases from V and 0 from J; bases not matched to a gene: 5. CDR3 sequence (DNA): TGTGCCAGCTCACCGTTAGCGGGGAAAAGCACAGATACGCAGTATTTT. Translated: CASSPLAGKSTDTQYF.

This sequence joins TRBV27 and TRBJ2-3, with 10 bases that match TRBD2. Germline V gene lookup returns CDR1 MNHEY and CDR2 SMNVEV (reference sequence). This CDR3 spans 15 amino acids. Trimming cost V 3 bases and J 7 bases; bases outside gene matches: 7. The CDR3, as DNA: TGTGCCAGCAGTTTTCGGCTAGCGGGGGCCTATACGCAGTATTTT. The encoded protein is CASSFRLAGAYTQYF.

CDR3 sequence: CASNRPGQGQDTQYF. The CDR3 DNA reads as TGCGCCAGCAATCGACCGGGACAGGGACAAGATACGCAGTATTTT. V is TRBV4-1 and J is TRBJ2-3, with 9 bases fitting TRBD1. J was trimmed by 5 bases and V by 7 bases; bases with no gene match: 10. CDR3 length equals 15 residues. CDR1 is MGHRA, CDR2 YSYEKL, per germline.

This chain links TRBV6-6 with TRBJ1-5; D not resolved. The ends were cut back, 0 bases at V and 8 bases at J, with 5 bases in the middle. The germline CDR1 and CDR2 sequences are MNHNY and SVGAGI (reference sequence). The CDR3 is 12 residues long. CDR3 DNA: TGTGCCAGCAGTTACTCCGGGGAGCCCCAGCATTTT. Translation gives CASSYSGEPQHF.

The rearrangement links TRBV9 to TRBJ1-6, with TRBD1 matching 11 bases. Germline V gene data show CDR1 as SGDLS and CDR2 as YYNGEE. V gave up 3 bases and J gave up 8 bases; unmatched junction bases: 10. This CDR3 has 17 amino acids. CDR3 residues: CASSGSVPGQGDSPLHF. The CDR3 DNA reads as TGTGCCAGCAGCGGATCGGTACCGGGACAGGGGGATTCACCCCTCCACTTT.

This chain uses TRBV7-9 with TRBJ2-7; perhaps TRBD1 as D (5 bases). The V gene lost 4 bases and the J gene lost 2 bases, with 12 bases spanning the gap. Germline CDR1 reads SEHNR; CDR2 reads FQNEAQ (reference sequence). The CDR3 covers 14 residues. CDR3 protein: CASSYQGPPYEQYF. CDR3 DNA: TGTGCCAGCAGCTACCAGGGTCCACCCTACGAGCAGTACTTC.

This rearrangement joins TRBV7-6 to TRBJ1-1; possibly TRBD1 for D (6 bases). Germline V lookup: CDR1 SGHVS, CDR2 FNYEAQ. The CDR3 covers 15 residues. Trimming pared 0 bases from V and 2 bases from J, leaving 10 bases between. CDR3 nucleotide sequence: TGTGCCAGCAGCTTAGCTCCAGGGGCAAACACTGAAGCTTTCTTT. Its translation is CASSLAPGANTEAFF.

The chain joins TRBV12-5 to TRBJ2-7; 9 nucleotides align to TRBD1. The CDR3 spans 15 residues. Trimming took 5 bases from V and 5 from J; bases not matched to a gene: 10. Germline CDR1 and CDR2: LGHNT and FRNRAP. The CDR3 loop reads CASGPSGTGTNEQYF. The CDR3 DNA reads TGTGCTAGTGGTCCCTCCGGGACAGGGACCAACGAGCAGTACTTC.

The V gene is TRBV7-9, the J gene TRBJ2-3; possibly TRBD1 for D (6 bases). Trimming removed 3 bases at V and 2 bases at J, with 12 bases between. This CDR3 has 15 amino acids. CDR1 and CDR2 from the germline V gene are SEHNR and FQNEAQ (reference sequence). CDR3 nucleotide sequence: TGTGCCAGCAGCTTTTATGGGGGCGACACAGATACGCAGTATTTT. It yields the protein CASSFYGGDTDTQYF.

V usage is TRBV5-1 and J usage is TRBJ2-3; D remains unclear. Germline CDR1 reads SGHRS; CDR2 reads YFSETQ. There are 14 residues in the CDR3. V was pared by 2 bases and J by 1 base, with 8 bases between. CDR3 sequence: CASSLQPRTDTQYF. In DNA form, the CDR3 reads TGCGCCAGCAGCTTACAGCCACGCACAGATACGCAGTATTTT.